The clone carrying this T cell receptor (beta chain) has a count of ten or more. The data were obtained in a study of T cells in Graves' hyperthyroidism and ophthalmopathy. Germline loops: CDR1 SNHLY, CDR2 FYNNEI. The CDR3 has 15 residues. V shed 6 bases and J 0 bases; nucleotides not matched to a gene: 5. RNA transcripts provided the source from which TCR beta CDR3 regions were amplified. Carried out on the TCR CDR3, a first-round RT-PCR used the HTBI primer set. TCRdb reanalysed the multiplex PCR reads using MiXCR and keeps one entry per CDR3 protein. This sample has roughly 420,000 distinct CDR3 sequences, with approximately 14% found just once.

The clonotype originates from a woman aged 18-29 years with Graves' hyperthyroidism. Specimen: blood. The rearrangement links TRBV2 to TRBJ1-5; 7 nucleotides agree with TRBD1. For the CDR3, the DNA is TGTGCCAGCAGGAACAGGGGTTTTAGCAATCAGCCCCAGCATTTT. Protein: CASRNRGFSNQPQHF.